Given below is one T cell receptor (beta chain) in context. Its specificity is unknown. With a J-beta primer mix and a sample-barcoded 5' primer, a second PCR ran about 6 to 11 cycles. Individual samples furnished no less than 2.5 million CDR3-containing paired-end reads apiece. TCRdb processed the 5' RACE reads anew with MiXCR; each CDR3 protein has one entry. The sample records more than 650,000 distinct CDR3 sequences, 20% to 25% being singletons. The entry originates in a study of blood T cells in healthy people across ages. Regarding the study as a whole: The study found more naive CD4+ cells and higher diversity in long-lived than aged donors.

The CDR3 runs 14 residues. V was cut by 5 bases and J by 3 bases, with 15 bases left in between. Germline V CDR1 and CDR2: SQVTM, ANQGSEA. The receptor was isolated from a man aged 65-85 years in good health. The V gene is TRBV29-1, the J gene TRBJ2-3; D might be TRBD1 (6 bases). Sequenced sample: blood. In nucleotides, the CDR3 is TGCAGCGTTCCTATGGGGGCTAGAACAGATACGCAGTATTTT. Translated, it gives CSVPMGARTDTQYF.